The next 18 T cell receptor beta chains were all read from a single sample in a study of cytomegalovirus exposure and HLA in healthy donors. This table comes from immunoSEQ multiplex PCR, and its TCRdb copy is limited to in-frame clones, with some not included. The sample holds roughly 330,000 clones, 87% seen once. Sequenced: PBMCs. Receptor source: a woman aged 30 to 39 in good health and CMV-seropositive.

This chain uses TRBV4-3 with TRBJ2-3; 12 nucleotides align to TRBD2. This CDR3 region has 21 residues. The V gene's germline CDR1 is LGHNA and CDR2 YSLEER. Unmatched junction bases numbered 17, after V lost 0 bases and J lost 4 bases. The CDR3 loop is CASSQDTPLTTSGGWADTQYF. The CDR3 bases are TGCGCCAGCAGCCAAGATACTCCACTCACCACTAGCGGGGGGTGGGCAGATACGCAGTATTTT.

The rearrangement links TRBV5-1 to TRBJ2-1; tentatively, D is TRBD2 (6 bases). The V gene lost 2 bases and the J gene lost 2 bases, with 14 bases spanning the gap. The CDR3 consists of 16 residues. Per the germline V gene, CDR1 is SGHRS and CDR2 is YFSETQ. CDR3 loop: CASSLGPAGPYNEQFF. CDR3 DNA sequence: TGCGCCAGCAGCTTAGGGCCCGCGGGACCCTACAATGAGCAGTTCTTC.

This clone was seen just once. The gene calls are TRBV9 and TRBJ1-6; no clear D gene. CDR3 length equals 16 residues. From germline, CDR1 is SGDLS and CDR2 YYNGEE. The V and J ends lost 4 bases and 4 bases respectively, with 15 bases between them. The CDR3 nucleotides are TGTGCCAGCAGCTCCTCTAGTACGGAATATAATTCACCCCTCCACTTT. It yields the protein CASSSSSTEYNSPLHF.

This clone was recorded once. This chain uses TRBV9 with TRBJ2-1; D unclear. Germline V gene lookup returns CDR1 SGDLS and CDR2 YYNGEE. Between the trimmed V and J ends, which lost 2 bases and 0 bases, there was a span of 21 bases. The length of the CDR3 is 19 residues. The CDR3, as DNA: TGTGCCAGCAGCGTCGATAGGAGATCCCCCCAGAGCTCCTACAATGAGCAGTTCTTC. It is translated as CASSVDRRSPQSSYNEQFF.

CDR3 bases: TGTGCCTGGGCTAGCGGGGATTACAATGAGCAGTTCTTC. This gives the protein CAWASGDYNEQFF. The chain carries TRBV30 and TRBJ2-1, with 9 bases fitting TRBD2. This CDR3 spans 13 amino acids. Germline V gene data show CDR1 as GTSNPN and CDR2 as SVGIG (reference sequence). V shed 5 bases, J shed 4 bases, and the junction held 3 bases outside the gene matches.

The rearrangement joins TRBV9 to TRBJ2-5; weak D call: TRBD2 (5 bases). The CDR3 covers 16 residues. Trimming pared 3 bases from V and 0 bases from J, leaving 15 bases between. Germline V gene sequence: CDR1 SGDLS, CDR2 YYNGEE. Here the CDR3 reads CASSATGSGYQETQYF. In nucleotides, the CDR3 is TGTGCCAGCAGCGCCACGGGGTCGGGGTACCAAGAGACCCAGTACTTC.

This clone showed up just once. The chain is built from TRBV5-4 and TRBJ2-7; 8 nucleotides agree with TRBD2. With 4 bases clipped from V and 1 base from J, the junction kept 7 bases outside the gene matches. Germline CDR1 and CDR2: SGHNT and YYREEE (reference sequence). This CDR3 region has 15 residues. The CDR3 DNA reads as TGTGCCAGCAGCCAACTACTAGCGGCGTCCTACGAGCAGTACTTC. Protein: CASSQLLAASYEQYF.

CDR3 loop: CASSPLRYYEQYF. CDR3 nucleotide sequence: TGTGCCAGCAGCCCCCTCCGGTATTACGAGCAGTACTTC. The J gene is TRBJ2-7, the V gene TRBV7-2, with no clear D. The CDR3 spans 13 residues. Trimming took off 5 bases at V and 4 bases at J, with 12 bases between the two ends. The germline V gene has CDR1 SGHTA and CDR2 FQGNSA.

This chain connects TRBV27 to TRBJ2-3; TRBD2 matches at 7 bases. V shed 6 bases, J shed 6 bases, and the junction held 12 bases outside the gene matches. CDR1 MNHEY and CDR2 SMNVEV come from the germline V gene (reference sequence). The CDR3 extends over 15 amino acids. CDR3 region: CASSTGTIRPDTQYF. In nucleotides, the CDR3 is TGTGCCAGCAGCACCGGGACTATAAGACCGGATACGCAGTATTTT.

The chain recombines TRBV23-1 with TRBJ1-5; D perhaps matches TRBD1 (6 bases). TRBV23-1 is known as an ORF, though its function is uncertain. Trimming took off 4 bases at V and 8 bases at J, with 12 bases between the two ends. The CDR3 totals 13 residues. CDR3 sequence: CASSLAGAKPQHF. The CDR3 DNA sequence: TGCGCCAGCAGTCTGGCGGGGGCTAAGCCCCAGCATTTT.

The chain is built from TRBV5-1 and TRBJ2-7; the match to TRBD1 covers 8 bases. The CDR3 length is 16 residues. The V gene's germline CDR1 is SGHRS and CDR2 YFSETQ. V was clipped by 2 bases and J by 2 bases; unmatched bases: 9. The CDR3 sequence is CASSFPQGAATYEQYF. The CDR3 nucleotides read TGCGCCAGCAGCTTTCCCCAGGGGGCGGCGACCTACGAGCAGTACTTC.

The CDR3 sequence is CASSLAGNTGRTTDTQYF. DNA of the CDR3: TGTGCCAGCAGCTTAGCAGGGAACACTGGGCGGACCACAGATACGCAGTATTTT. The chain links TRBV7-2 to TRBJ2-3; D is unclear. V was shortened by 0 bases and J by 2 bases, with 18 bases between the two germline ends. Germline CDR1 reads SGHTA; CDR2 reads FQGNSA. The CDR3 spans 18 residues.

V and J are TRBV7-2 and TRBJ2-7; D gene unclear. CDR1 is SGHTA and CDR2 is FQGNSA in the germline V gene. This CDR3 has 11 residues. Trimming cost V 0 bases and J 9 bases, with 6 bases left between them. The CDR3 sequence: CASSLAHGQYF. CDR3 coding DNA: TGTGCCAGCAGCTTAGCCCATGGGCAGTACTTC.

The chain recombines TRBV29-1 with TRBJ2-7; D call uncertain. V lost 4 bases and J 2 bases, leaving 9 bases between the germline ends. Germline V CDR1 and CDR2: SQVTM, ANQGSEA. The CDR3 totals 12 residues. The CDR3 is CSVGGRPYEQYF. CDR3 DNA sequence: TGCAGCGTTGGTGGCAGGCCCTACGAGCAGTACTTC.

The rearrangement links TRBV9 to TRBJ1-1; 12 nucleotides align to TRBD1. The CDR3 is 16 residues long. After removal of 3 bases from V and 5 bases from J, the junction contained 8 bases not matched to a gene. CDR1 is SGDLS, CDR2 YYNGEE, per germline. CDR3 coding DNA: TGTGCCAGCAGCGAGGGACAGGGGGCGAAGGGGACTGAAGCTTTCTTT. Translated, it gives CASSEGQGAKGTEAFF.

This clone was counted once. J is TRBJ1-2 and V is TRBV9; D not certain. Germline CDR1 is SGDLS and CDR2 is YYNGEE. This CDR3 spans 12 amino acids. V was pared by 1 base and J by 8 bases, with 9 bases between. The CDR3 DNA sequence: TGTGCCAGCAGCGTAACCGGGTGGGGCTACACCTTC. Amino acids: CASSVTGWGYTF. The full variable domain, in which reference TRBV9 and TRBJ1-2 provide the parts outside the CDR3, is DSGVTQTPKHLITATGQRVTLRCSPRSGDLSVYWYQQSLDQGLQFLIQYYNGEERAKGNILERFSAQQFPDLHSELNLSSLELGDSALYFCASSVTGWGYTFGSGTRLTVV.

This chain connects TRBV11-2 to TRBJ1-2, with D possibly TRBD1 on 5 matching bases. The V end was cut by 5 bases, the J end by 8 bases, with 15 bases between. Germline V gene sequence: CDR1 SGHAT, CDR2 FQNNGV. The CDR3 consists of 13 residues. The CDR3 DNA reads TGTGCCAGCAGCCCTCGGCAGGGTCGGGGCTACACCTTC. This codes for CASSPRQGRGYTF.

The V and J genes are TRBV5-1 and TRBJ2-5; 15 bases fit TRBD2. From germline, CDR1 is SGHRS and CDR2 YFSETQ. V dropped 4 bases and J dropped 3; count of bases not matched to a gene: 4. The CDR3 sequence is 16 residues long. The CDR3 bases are TGCGCCAGCAGCCCGCGGACTAGCGGGGGGGAAGAGACCCAGTACTTC. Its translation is CASSPRTSGGEETQYF.